Shown below are 7 T cell receptor beta chains from a single sample sequenced in a study of OX40 agonist ivuxolimab in advanced cancers. Library preparation was by the immunoSEQ multiplex PCR assay. The clones in this table, taken by TCRdb from immuneACCESS, are in-frame only. Not every clone is retained; where verified, under half of the shortfall comes from an unresolved V gene, and the cause of the rest is unknown. The sample yields 60,000 to 100,000 clones; about 90% were counted once. Approximately 0.56% of the sample is taken by the ten largest. The specimen was CD4+ or CD8+ T cells sorted from blood, collected in a trial of the OX40 agonist ivuxolimab. These TCRs come from an adult with an advanced solid tumor such as melanoma, head and neck, liver or kidney cancer.

The V and J genes are TRBV7-2 and TRBJ1-1; perhaps TRBD1 as D (5 bases). Trimming removed 5 bases at V and 4 bases at J, with 14 bases between. The CDR3 runs 14 residues. The germline CDR1 and CDR2 sequences are SGHTA and FQGNSA. The CDR3 reads CASSNVLGGTEAFF. CDR3 coding DNA: TGTGCCAGCAGCAACGTCTTGGGGGGCACTGAAGCTTTCTTT.

The rearrangement uses TRBV7-6 and TRBJ2-1; D possibly uses TRBD1 or TRBD2 (5 bases each). Deletions cut 5 bases from V and 4 bases from J, with 18 bases between. The CDR3 runs 16 residues. Per the germline V gene, CDR1 is SGHVS and CDR2 is FNYEAQ. The CDR3 bases are TGTGCCAGCAGCCCCACTTGGGGGTTTAGGTACAATGAGCAGTTCTTC. This encodes CASSPTWGFRYNEQFF.

This chain links TRBV19 with TRBJ1-2; D is undetermined. V gave up 3 bases and J gave up 5 bases, with 16 bases separating them. Germline values: CDR1 LNHDA, CDR2 SQIVND (reference sequence). The CDR3 is 15 residues long. The CDR3 nucleotides read TGTGCCAGTAGTATTGAAAAGCCTGCTGGGTATGGCTACACCTTC. Protein: CASSIEKPAGYGYTF.

As DNA, the CDR3 is TGTGCCTGGAGTGTACTGAACAGGGCGGCTTTCTTT. Encoded protein: CAWSVLNRAAFF. The chain has TRBV30 and TRBJ1-1; possible D gene TRBD1, 6 bases. Germline CDR1 is GTSNPN and CDR2 is SVGIG (reference sequence). The CDR3 runs 12 residues. Trimming pared 0 bases from V and 11 bases from J, leaving 13 bases between. The full variable domain, with the rest looked up from reference TRBV30 and TRBJ1-1, is SQTIHQWPATLVQPVGSPLSLECTVEGTSNPNLYWYRQAAGRGLQLLFYSVGIGQISSEVPQNLSASRPQDRQFILSSKKLLLSDSGFYLCAWSVLNRAAFFGQGTRLTVV.

V usage is TRBV7-2 and J usage is TRBJ2-7; D is unclear. The V end was cut by 5 bases, the J end by 2 bases, with 16 bases between. The germline gives CDR1 SGHTA, CDR2 FQGNSA. The CDR3 runs 15 residues. The CDR3 sequence: CASSVGRTLTYEQYF. As DNA, the CDR3 is TGTGCCAGCAGCGTCGGACGGACGCTGACCTACGAGCAGTACTTC.

With regard to this clone: Other nucleotide sequences from this sample produce the same CDR3. V usage is TRBV9 and J usage is TRBJ1-3, with unresolved D. With 0 bases removed from V and 0 bases from J, the gap between germline ends came to 1 base. Per the germline V gene, CDR1 is SGDLS and CDR2 is YYNGEE. The length of the CDR3 is 13 residues. CDR3 residues: CASSVDSGNTIYF. CDR3 in DNA: TGTGCCAGCAGCGTAGACTCTGGAAACACCATATATTTT. Full variable domain (outside the CDR3, taken from reference TRBV9 and TRBJ1-3): DSGVTQTPKHLITATGQRVTLRCSPRSGDLSVYWYQQSLDQGLQFLIQYYNGEERAKGNILERFSAQQFPDLHSELNLSSLELGDSALYFCASSVDSGNTIYFGEGSWLTVV.

V and J are TRBV7-9 and TRBJ2-7; D gene unclear. Deletions cut 1 base from V and 1 base from J, with 8 bases between. Germline values: CDR1 SEHNR, CDR2 FQNEAQ (reference sequence). This CDR3 spans 14 amino acids. The CDR3 coding sequence is TGTGCCAGCAGCTTAGGCACCGGGTCCTACGAGCAGTACTTC. Translating it yields CASSLGTGSYEQYF.